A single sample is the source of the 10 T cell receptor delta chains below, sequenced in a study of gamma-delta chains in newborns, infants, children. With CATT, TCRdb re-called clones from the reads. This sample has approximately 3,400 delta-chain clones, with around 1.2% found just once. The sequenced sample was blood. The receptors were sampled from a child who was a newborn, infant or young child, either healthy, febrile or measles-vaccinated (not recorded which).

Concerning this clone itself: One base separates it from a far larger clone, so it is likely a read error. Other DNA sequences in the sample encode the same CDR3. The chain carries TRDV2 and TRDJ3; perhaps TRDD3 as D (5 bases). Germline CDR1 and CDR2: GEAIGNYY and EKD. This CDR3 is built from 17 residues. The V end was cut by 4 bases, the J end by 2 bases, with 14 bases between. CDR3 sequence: CACESLGDTWDTRQMFF. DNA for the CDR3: TGTGCCTGTGAATCTCTGGGAGATACCTGGGACACCCGACAGATGTTTTTC.

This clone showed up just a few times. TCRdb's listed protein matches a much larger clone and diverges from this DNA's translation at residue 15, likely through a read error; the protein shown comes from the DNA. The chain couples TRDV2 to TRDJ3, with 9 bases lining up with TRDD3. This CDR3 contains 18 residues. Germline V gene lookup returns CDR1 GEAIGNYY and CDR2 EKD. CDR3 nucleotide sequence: TGTGCCTGTGACACCGGGGGATACAGCTCCTGGGACACCCGACGGATGTTTTTC. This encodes CACDTGGYSSWDTRRMFF.

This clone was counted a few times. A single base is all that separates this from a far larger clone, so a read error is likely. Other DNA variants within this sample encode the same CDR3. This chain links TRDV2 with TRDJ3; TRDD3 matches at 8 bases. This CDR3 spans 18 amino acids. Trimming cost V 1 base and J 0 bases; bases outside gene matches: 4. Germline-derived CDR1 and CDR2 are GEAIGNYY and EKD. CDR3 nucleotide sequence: TGTGCCTGTGACACTGTCGGGGATACCTCCTGGGACACCCGACAGATGTTTTTC. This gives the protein CACDTVGDTSWDTRQMFF.

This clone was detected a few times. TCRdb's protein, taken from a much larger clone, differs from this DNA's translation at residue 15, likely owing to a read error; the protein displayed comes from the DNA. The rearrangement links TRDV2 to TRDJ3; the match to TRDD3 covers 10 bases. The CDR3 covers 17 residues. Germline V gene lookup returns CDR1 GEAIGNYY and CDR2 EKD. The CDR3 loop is CACDRGIRSWDTRQTFF. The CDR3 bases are TGTGCCTGTGACAGGGGGATACGGTCCTGGGACACCCGACAGACGTTTTTC.

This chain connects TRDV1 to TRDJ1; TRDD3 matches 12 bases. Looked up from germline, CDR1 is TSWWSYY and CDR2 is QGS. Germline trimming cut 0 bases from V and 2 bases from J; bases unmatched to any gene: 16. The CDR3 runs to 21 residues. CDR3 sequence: CALGELLPYWGIHDLTDKLIF. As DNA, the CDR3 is TGTGCTCTTGGGGAACTGCTACCCTACTGGGGGATACATGACCTAACCGATAAACTCATCTTT.

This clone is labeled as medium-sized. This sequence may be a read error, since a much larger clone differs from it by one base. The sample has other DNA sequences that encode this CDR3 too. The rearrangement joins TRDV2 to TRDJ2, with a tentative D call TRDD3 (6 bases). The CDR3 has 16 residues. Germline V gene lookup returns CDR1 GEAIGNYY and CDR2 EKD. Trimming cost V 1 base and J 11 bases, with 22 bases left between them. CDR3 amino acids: CACDTIGGGYLAQLFF. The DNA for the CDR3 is TGTGCCTGTGACACTATCGGTGGGGGCTACTTAGCCCAACTCTTCTTT.

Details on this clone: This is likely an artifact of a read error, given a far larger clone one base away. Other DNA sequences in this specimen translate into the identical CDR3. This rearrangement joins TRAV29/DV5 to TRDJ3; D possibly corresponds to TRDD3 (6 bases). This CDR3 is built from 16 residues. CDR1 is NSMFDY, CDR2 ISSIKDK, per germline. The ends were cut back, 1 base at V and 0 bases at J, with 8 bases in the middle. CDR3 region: CAASWGCSWDTRQMFF. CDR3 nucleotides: TGTGCAGCAAGCTGGGGGTGCTCCTGGGACACCCGACAGATGTTTTTC.

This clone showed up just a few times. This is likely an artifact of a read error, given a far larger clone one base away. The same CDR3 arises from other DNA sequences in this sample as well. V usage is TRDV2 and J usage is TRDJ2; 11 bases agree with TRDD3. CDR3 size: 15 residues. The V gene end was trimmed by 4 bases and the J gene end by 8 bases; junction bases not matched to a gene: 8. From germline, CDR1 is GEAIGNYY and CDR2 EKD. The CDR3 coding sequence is TGTGCCTGTGATCTACTGGGGGATAATCGTGCACAACTCTTCTTT. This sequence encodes CACDLLGDNRAQLFF.

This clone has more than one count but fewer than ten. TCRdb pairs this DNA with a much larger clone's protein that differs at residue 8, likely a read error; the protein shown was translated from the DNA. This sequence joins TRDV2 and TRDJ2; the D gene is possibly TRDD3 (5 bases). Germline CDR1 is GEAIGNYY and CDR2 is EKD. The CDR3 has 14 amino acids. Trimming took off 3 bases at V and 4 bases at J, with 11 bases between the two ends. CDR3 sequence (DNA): TGTGCCTGTGACTCGGGGACCCCGACAGCACAACTCTTCTTT. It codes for CACDSGTPTAQLFF.

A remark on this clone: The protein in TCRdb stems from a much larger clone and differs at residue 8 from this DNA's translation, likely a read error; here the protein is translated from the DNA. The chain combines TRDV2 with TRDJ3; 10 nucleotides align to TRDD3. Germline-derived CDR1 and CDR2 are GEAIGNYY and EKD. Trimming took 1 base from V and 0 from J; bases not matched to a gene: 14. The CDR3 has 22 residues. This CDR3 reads CACDTIDGGDTSSSWDTRQMFF. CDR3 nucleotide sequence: TGTGCCTGTGACACGATCGACGGGGGGGATACGTCAAGCTCCTGGGACACCCGACAGATGTTTTTC.